These 18 T cell receptor beta chains originate from one sample sequenced in a study of OX40 agonist ivuxolimab in advanced cancers. Libraries were prepared by immunoSEQ multiplex PCR; TCRdb keeps only in-frame clonotypes and omits some of them. The sample comprises about 79,000 clones, roughly nine tenths of which are singletons, and over 0.75% rests with the top ten. Sequencing used CD4+ or CD8+ T cells sorted from blood, obtained in a trial of the OX40 agonist ivuxolimab. These receptors all stem from an adult with an advanced solid tumor such as melanoma, head and neck, liver or kidney cancer.

The chain joins TRBV7-3 to TRBJ2-3; D is unresolved. The CDR3 consists of 14 residues. V was shortened by 4 bases and J by 2 bases, with 10 bases between the two germline ends. Per the germline V gene, CDR1 is SGHTA and CDR2 is FQGTGA. The CDR3 here is CASSSSYTTDTQYF. The CDR3 DNA follows: TGTGCCAGCAGCTCTTCCTATACCACAGATACGCAGTATTTT.

The chain links TRBV9 to TRBJ2-3; D is perhaps TRBD2 (5 bases). Per germline, CDR1 SGDLS and CDR2 YYNGEE. The CDR3 contains 15 residues. V was cut by 0 bases and J by 4 bases, with 12 bases left in between. The CDR3 sequence is CASSVDGKRADTQYF. The CDR3, as DNA: TGTGCCAGCAGCGTAGACGGGAAACGGGCAGATACGCAGTATTTT.

The gene calls are TRBV25-1 and TRBJ2-1, with D hard to call. The CDR3 spans 17 residues. Between the trimmed V and J ends, which lost 4 bases and 0 bases, there was a span of 16 bases. Germline-derived CDR1 and CDR2 are MGHDK and SYGVNS. The CDR3: CASSGAGRHSSYNEQFF. CDR3 coding DNA: TGTGCCAGCAGTGGGGCCGGTCGACATAGCTCCTACAATGAGCAGTTCTTC.

This clone was seen only a few times. This chain joins TRBV7-2 and TRBJ2-7; D is ambiguous. CDR1 and CDR2 from the germline V gene are SGHTA and FQGNSA. The CDR3 covers 11 residues. V lost 5 bases, J lost 0 bases, and 2 bases lay in between. The CDR3 loop is CASSASYEQYF. The CDR3 nucleotides read TGTGCCAGCAGCGCCTCCTACGAGCAGTACTTC.

This chain links TRBV30 with TRBJ1-3; D call uncertain. Trimming cost V 0 bases and J 10 bases, with 10 bases left between them. Germline lookup yields CDR1 GTSNPN and CDR2 SVGIG (reference sequence). This CDR3 has 12 amino acids. The CDR3: CAWSVLERTIYF. CDR3 DNA: TGTGCCTGGAGTGTCCTGGAAAGGACCATATATTTT. The whole variable domain, remainder taken from reference TRBV30 and TRBJ1-3, is SQTIHQWPATLVQPVGSPLSLECTVEGTSNPNLYWYRQAAGRGLQLLFYSVGIGQISSEVPQNLSASRPQDRQFILSSKKLLLSDSGFYLCAWSVLERTIYFGEGSWLTVV.

DNA for the CDR3: TGTGCCAGTAGTCTAACGACAGGGGGAAAGAGGAATGAGCAGTTCTTC. Translating it yields CASSLTTGGKRNEQFF. The rearrangement uses TRBV19 and TRBJ2-1, with 9 bases aligning to TRBD1. Germline-derived CDR1 and CDR2 are LNHDA and SQIVND (reference sequence). V trimming: 5 bases; J trimming: 7 bases; junction bases outside the gene matches: 12. This CDR3 has 16 residues. The whole variable domain, filled in from reference TRBV19 and TRBJ2-1, reads DGGITQSPKYLFRKEGQNVTLSCEQNLNHDAMYWYRQDPGQGLRLIYYSQIVNDFQKGDIAEGYSVSREKKESFPLTVTSAQKNPTAFYLCASSLTTGGKRNEQFFGPGTRLTVL.

The chain carries TRBV7-9 and TRBJ2-3, with TRBD2 matching over 11 bases. CDR3 size: 17 residues. V gave up 5 bases and J gave up 4 bases; unmatched junction bases: 11. Per germline, CDR1 SEHNR and CDR2 FQNEAQ (reference sequence). This CDR3 is CASSLGTSGVGPDTQYF. The CDR3 DNA reads TGTGCCAGCAGCCTCGGGACTAGCGGAGTGGGCCCAGATACGCAGTATTTT.

The rearrangement joins TRBV7-9 to TRBJ1-1, with 8 bases identical to TRBD1. V gave up 3 bases and J gave up 5 bases; unmatched junction bases: 5. This CDR3 is built from 14 residues. Germline V lookup: CDR1 SEHNR, CDR2 FQNEAQ (reference sequence). The CDR3 is CASSLQGAKTEAFF. The CDR3 region has the DNA TGTGCCAGCAGCTTGCAGGGGGCTAAGACTGAAGCTTTCTTT.

CDR3 bases: TGTGCCAGCAGAGACAGCGTAAATTCACCCCTCCACTTT. Protein: CASRDSVNSPLHF. The chain carries TRBV28 and TRBJ1-6; a possible D gene is TRBD1 (5 bases). The CDR3 has 13 residues. Germline V CDR1 and CDR2: MDHEN, SYDVKM. V was pared by 6 bases and J by 7 bases, with 10 bases between.

This chain joins TRBV18 and TRBJ1-3; 7 bases map to TRBD1. After removal of 2 bases from V and 0 bases from J, the junction contained 7 bases not matched to a gene. The V gene's germline CDR1 is KGHSH and CDR2 LQKENI. The CDR3 covers 17 residues. The CDR3 DNA reads as TGTGCCAGCTCACCAATGGACAGGCCTTCCTCTGGAAACACCATATATTTT. Protein product: CASSPMDRPSSGNTIYF.

The chain uses TRBV7-2 and TRBJ2-1; D is possibly TRBD2 (6 bases). The germline CDR1 and CDR2 sequences are SGHTA and FQGNSA. The CDR3 contains 16 residues. The V end was cut by 1 base, the J end by 6 bases, with 16 bases between. DNA for the CDR3: TGTGCCAGCAGCTTAGTCGGCCTACGGGAGCGCAATGAGCAGTTCTTC. It translates to CASSLVGLRERNEQFF.

Only one count was recorded for this clone. The rearrangement uses TRBV19 and TRBJ2-1, with D maybe TRBD2 (5 bases). Germline CDR1 and CDR2: LNHDA and SQIVND (reference sequence). This CDR3 has 15 amino acids. V was trimmed by 3 bases and J by 5 bases, leaving 14 bases between them. The CDR3 loop is CASSIIARPNNEQFF. The CDR3 nucleotides are TGTGCCAGTAGTATCATAGCGAGACCTAACAATGAGCAGTTCTTC.

The rearrangement uses TRBV5-4 and TRBJ2-7; 14 bases are shared with TRBD2. CDR3 length equals 17 residues. V was clipped by 4 bases and J by 1 base; unmatched bases: 7. Germline V gives CDR1 SGHNT, CDR2 YYREEE (reference sequence). The CDR3 DNA reads as TGTGCCAGCAGCATCGGGACTAGCGGGGGATCGTCCTACGAGCAGTACTTC. It translates to CASSIGTSGGSSYEQYF. The complete variable domain, with remaining parts taken from reference TRBV5-4 and TRBJ2-7, reads ETGVTQSPTHLIKTRGQQVTLRCSSQSGHNTVSWYQQALGQGPQFIFQYYREEENGRGNFPPRFSGLQFPNYSSELNVNALELDDSALYLCASSIGTSGGSSYEQYFGPGTRLTVT.

In nucleotides, the CDR3 is TGTGCCAGCACTCGAATGCCCTCCGGGGCGGAGGAAGCTTTCTTT. This encodes CASTRMPSGAEEAFF. The chain has TRBV6-6 and TRBJ1-1; maybe TRBD1 (5 bases). The V end was cut by 7 bases, the J end by 8 bases, with 23 bases between. Germline V gene lookup returns CDR1 MNHNY and CDR2 SVGAGI (reference sequence). The CDR3 covers 15 residues.

CDR3 DNA sequence: TGCGCCAGCAGCCAAGTTCCAGGACAGGGAATCTATGGCTACACCTTC. This translates into CASSQVPGQGIYGYTF. The genes are TRBV4-1 and TRBJ1-2, with 8 bases fitting TRBD1. V lost 1 base to trimming and J lost 4 bases; unmatched junction nucleotides: 8. CDR3 length: 16 residues. Germline assignment: CDR1 MGHRA and CDR2 YSYEKL.

The chain is built from TRBV6-5 and TRBJ2-7, with 8 positions matching TRBD1. CDR1 is MNHEY and CDR2 is SVGAGI in the germline V gene. V dropped 10 bases and J dropped 3; count of bases not matched to a gene: 8. The CDR3 has 13 residues. This CDR3 reads CATQTGVLYEQYF. The CDR3 nucleotides are TGTGCCACCCAGACAGGGGTCCTCTACGAGCAGTACTTC.

The chain carries TRBV5-1 and TRBJ2-6; no reliable D call. This CDR3 comprises 15 residues. Germline CDR1 and CDR2: SGHRS and YFSETQ. V lost 1 base and J lost 0, with 5 bases in between. CDR3 in DNA: TGCGCCAGCAGCTTGCACGTCTCTGGGGCCAACGTCCTGACTTTC. Amino acid sequence: CASSLHVSGANVLTF.

This clone came up once. The gene calls are TRBV7-6 and TRBJ2-7, with a weak D call TRBD2 (6 bases). This CDR3 has 16 amino acids. Germline CDR1 is SGHVS and CDR2 is FNYEAQ. V was trimmed by 5 bases and J by 2 bases, leaving 19 bases between them. This CDR3 reads CASSDGPPGLTYEQYF. The CDR3 nucleotides are TGTGCCAGCAGCGATGGCCCTCCGGGACTGACCTACGAGCAGTACTTC.